This T cell receptor (beta chain) is drawn from a study of T cells after yellow fever vaccination. Study details: Those fractions that held only low numbers of cells were prepared using the SMART-Seq v4 Ultra Low Input RNA kit. Study-level points and caveats: Once the booster was given, most primary-vaccination clones reappeared, at approximately 97% for CD4 and approximately 88% for CD8.

A remark on this clonotype: Its antigen is not identified.

V was trimmed by 7 bases and J by 5 bases, leaving 14 bases between them. The CDR3 runs 13 residues. CDR1 SGHAT and CDR2 FQNNGV come from the germline V gene. Researchers made TCR cDNA using 5'RACE template switching, and this step added a universal primer site and UMIs. One entry per CDR3 protein, called by TCRdb with MiXCR from the 5' RACE reads. The table includes 350,000 to 550,000 distinct CDR3 sequences, roughly a sixth detected once. V usage is TRBV11-2 and J usage is TRBJ2-5, with D possibly being TRBD1 or TRBD2 (6 bases each). The receptor comes from a man aged 18-30 years who received the YFV17D yellow fever vaccine. The source material was PBMCs, sampled before the yellow fever booster vaccination. The CDR3 DNA is TGTGCCAGCACTAAGAGGGGGGAGGAGACCCAGTACTTC. This codes for CASTKRGEETQYF.